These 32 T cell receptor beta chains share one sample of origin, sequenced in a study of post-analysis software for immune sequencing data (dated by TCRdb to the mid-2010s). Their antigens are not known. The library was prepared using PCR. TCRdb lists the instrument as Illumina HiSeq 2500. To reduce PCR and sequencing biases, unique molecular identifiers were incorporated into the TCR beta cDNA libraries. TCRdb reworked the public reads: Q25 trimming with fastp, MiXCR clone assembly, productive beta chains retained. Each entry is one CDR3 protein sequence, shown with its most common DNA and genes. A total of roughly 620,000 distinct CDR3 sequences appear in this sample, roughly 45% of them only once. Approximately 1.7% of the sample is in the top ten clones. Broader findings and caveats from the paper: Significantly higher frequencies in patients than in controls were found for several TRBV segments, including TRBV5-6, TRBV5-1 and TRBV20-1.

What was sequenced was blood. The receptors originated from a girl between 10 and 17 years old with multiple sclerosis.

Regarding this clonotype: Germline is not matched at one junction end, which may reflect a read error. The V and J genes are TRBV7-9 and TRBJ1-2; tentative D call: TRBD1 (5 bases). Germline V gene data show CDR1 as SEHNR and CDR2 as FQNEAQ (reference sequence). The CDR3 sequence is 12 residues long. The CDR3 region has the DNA TGTGCCAGCAGCTTAATGAGGGGAGGCTGCACCTTC. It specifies CASSLMRGGCTF. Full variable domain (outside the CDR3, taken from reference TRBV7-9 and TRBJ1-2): DTGVSQNPRHKITKRGQNVTFRCDPISEHNRLYWYRQTLGQGPEFLTYFQNEAQLEKSRLLSDRFSAERPKGSFSTLEIQRTEQGDSAMYLCASSLMRGGCTFGSGTRLTVV.

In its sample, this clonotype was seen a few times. The CDR3 sequence is CASSHQTGVVKLFF. CDR3 DNA sequence: TGTGCCAGCAGCCACCAGACAGGGGTGGTAAAACTGTTTTTT. The chain carries TRBV7-9 and TRBJ1-4; the match to TRBD1 covers 8 bases. V was pared by 5 bases and J by 10 bases, with 9 bases of the junction left unmatched. The CDR3 has 14 residues. The germline gives CDR1 SEHNR, CDR2 FQNEAQ (reference sequence).

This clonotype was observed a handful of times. The CDR3 protein is CASSLAAGGYEQYF. CDR3 in DNA: TGTGCCAGCAGCCTAGCAGCGGGGGGCTACGAGCAGTACTTC. This chain uses TRBV3-1 with TRBJ2-5; 9 bases align to TRBD2. The J call may be faulty, since TRBJ2-7 better matches the DNA end. This CDR3 contains 14 residues. Germline V CDR1 and CDR2: LGHDT, YNNKEL (reference sequence).

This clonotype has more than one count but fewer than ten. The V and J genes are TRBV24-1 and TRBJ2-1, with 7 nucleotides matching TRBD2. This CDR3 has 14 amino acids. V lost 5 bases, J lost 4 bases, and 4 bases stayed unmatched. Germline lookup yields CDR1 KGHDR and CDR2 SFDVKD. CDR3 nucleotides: TGTGCCACCAGTGGCGGAGCGGGATACAATGAGCAGTTCTTC. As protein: CATSGGAGYNEQFF.

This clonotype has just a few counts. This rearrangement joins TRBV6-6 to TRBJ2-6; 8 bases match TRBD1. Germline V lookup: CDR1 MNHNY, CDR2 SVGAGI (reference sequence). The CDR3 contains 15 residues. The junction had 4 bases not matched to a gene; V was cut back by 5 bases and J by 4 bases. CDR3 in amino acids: CASSGAGGGANVLTF. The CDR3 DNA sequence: TGTGCCAGCAGTGGAGCAGGGGGCGGGGCCAACGTCCTGACTTTC.

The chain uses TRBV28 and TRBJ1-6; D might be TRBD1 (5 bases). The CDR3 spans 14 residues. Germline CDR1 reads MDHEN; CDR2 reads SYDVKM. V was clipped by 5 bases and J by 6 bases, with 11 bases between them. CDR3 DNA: TGTGCCAGCAGTAGGGACTTACGTAATTCACCCCTCCACTTT. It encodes CASSRDLRNSPLHF.

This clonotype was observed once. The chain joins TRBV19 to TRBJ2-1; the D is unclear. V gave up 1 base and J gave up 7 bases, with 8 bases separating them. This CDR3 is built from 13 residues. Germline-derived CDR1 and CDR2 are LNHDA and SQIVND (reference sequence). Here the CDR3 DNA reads TGTGCCAGTAGTATAGTCAAGGCGAATGAGCAGTTCTTC. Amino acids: CASSIVKANEQFF.

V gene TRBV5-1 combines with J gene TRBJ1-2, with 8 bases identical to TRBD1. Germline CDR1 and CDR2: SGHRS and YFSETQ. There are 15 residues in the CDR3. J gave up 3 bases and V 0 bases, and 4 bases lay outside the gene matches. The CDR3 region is CASSLGTGQYYGYTF. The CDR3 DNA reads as TGCGCCAGCAGCTTGGGGACAGGGCAATACTATGGCTACACCTTC.

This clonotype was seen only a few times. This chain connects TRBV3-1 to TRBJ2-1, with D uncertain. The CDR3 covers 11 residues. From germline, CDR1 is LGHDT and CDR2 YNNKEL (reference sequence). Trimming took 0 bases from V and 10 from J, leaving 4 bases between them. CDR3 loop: CASSQEREQFF. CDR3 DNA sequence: TGTGCCAGCAGCCAAGAAAGGGAGCAGTTCTTC.

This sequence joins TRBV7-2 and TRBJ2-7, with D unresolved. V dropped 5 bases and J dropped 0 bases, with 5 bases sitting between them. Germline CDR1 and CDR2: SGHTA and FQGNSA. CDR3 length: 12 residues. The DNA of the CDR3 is TGTGCCAGCAGCGAACTCTCCTACGAGCAGTACTTC. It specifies CASSELSYEQYF.

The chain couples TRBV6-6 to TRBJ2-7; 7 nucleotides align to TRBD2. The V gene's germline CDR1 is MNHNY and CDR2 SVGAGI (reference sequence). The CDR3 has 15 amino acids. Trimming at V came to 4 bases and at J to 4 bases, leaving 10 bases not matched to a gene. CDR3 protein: CASSSLASGFYEQYF. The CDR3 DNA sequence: TGTGCCAGCAGTTCCTTGGCTAGCGGATTTTACGAGCAGTACTTC.

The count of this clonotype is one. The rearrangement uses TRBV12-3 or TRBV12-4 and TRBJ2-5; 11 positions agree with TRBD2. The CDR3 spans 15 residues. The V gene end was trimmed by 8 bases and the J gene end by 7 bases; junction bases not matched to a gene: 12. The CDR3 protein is CASAGTSGHTGTQYF. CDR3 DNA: TGTGCCAGCGCGGGGACTAGCGGTCATACGGGGACCCAGTACTTC.

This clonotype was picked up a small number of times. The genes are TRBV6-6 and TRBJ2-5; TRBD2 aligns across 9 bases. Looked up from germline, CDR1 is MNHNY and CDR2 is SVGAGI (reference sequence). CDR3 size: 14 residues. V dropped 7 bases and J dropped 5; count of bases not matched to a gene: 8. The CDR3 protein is CASKAGTSRETQYF. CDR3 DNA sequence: TGTGCCAGCAAAGCCGGGACTAGCAGGGAGACCCAGTACTTC.

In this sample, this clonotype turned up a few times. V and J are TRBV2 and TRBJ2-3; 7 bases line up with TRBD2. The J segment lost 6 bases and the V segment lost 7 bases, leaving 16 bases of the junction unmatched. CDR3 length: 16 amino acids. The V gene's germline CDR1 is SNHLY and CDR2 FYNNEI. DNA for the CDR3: TGTGCCAGCAACCTAATCGGAGCGGGGCGGGAGGATACGCAGTATTTT. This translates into CASNLIGAGREDTQYF.

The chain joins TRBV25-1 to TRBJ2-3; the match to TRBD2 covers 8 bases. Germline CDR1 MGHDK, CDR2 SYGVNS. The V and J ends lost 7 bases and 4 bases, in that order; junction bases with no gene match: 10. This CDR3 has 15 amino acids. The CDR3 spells CASMEAGGHADTQYF. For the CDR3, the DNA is TGTGCCAGCATGGAGGCGGGGGGCCACGCAGATACGCAGTATTTT.

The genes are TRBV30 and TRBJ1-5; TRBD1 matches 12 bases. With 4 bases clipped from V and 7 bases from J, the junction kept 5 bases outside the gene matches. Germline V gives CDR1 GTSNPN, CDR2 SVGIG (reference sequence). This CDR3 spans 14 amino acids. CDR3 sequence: CAWKGTGGGQPQHF. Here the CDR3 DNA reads TGTGCCTGGAAGGGGACAGGGGGCGGACAGCCCCAGCATTTT.

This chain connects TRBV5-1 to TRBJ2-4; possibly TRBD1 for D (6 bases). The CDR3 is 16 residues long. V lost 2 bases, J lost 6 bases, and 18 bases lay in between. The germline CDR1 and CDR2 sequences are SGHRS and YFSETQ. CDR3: CASSFRKAQGGNIQYF. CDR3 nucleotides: TGCGCCAGCAGCTTTAGGAAGGCACAGGGTGGAAACATTCAGTACTTC.

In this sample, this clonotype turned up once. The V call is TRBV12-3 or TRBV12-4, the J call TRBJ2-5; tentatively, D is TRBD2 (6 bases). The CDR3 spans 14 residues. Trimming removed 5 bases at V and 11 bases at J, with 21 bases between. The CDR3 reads CASSPSGLLYKQYF. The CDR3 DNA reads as TGTGCCAGCAGTCCCAGCGGGTTACTCTACAAGCAGTACTTC.

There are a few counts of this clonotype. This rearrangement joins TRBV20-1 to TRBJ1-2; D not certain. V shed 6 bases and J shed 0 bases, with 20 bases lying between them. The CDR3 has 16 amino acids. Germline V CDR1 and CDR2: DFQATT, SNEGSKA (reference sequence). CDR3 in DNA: TGCAGTGCCCTGGGTCAAACGGCAGCCTCTAACTATGGCTACACCTTC. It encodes CSALGQTAASNYGYTF.

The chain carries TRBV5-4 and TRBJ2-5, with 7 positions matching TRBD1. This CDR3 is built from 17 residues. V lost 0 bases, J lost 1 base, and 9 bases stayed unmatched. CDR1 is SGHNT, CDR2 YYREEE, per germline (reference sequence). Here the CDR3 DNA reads TGTGCCAGCAGCTTGGGGCCCCCGGGACAGCGCCAAGAGACCCAGTACTTC. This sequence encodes CASSLGPPGQRQETQYF.

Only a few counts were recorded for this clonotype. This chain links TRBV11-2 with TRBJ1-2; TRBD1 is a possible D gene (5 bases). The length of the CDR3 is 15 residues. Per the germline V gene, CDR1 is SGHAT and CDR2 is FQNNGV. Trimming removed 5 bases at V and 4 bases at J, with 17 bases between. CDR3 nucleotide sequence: TGTGCCAGCAGCCGTGAGGAGGGTGGGGGCTATGGCTACACCTTC. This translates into CASSREEGGGYGYTF.

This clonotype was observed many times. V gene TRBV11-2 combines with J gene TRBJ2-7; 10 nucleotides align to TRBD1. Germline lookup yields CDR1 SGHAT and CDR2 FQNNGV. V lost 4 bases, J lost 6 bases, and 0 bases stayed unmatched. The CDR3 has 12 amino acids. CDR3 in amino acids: CASSWTGGEQYF. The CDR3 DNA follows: TGTGCCAGCAGCTGGACAGGGGGCGAGCAGTACTTC.

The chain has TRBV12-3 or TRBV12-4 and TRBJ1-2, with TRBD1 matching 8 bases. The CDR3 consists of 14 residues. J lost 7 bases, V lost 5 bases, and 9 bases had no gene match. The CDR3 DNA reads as TGTGCCAGCAGTAAGGACAGGGTTATTGGTGGCTACACCTTC. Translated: CASSKDRVIGGYTF.

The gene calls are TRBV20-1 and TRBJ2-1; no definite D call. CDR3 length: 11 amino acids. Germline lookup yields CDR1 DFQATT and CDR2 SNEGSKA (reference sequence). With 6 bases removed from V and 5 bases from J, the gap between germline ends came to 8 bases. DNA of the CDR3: TGCAGTGCCCTGCTCAACAATGAGCAGTTCTTC. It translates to CSALLNNEQFF.

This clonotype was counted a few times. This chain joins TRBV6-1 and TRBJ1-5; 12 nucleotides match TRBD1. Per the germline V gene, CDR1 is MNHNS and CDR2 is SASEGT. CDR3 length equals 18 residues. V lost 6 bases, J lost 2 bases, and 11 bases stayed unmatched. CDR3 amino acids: CASSSTGTGGPGNQPQHF. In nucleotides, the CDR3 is TGTGCCAGCAGCTCCACCGGGACAGGGGGCCCGGGCAATCAGCCCCAGCATTTT.

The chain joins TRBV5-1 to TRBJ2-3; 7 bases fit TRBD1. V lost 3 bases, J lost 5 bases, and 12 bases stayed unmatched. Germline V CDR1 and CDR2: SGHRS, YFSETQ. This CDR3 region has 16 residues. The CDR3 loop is CASSSGQAYGGDTQYF. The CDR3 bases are TGCGCCAGCAGCTCAGGACAGGCGTACGGAGGAGATACGCAGTATTTT.

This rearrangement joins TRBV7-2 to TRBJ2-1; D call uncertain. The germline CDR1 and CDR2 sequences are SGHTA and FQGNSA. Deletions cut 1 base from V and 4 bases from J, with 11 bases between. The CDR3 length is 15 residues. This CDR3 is CASSLVAATYNEQFF. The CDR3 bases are TGTGCCAGCAGCTTAGTGGCAGCTACATACAATGAGCAGTTCTTC. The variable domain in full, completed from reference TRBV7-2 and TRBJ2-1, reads GAGVSQSPSNKVTEKGKDVELRCDPISGHTALYWYRQSLGQGLEFLIYFQGNSAPDKSGLPSDRFSAERTGGSVSTLTIQRTQQEDSAVYLCASSLVAATYNEQFFGPGTRLTVL.

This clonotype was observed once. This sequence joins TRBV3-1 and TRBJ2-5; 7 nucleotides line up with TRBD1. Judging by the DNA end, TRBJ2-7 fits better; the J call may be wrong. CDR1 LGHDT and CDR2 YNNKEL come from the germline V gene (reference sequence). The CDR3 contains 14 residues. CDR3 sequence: CASAPVDRDYEQYF. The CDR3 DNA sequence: TGTGCCAGCGCCCCCGTTGACAGGGATTACGAGCAGTACTTC.

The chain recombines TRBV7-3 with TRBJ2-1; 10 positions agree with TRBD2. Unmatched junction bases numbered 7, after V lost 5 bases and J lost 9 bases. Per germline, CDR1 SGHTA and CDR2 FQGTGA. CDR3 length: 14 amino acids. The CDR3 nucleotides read TGTGCCAGCAGCCCTAGCGGGGGAGGCAGTGAGCAGTTCTTC. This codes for CASSPSGGGSEQFF.

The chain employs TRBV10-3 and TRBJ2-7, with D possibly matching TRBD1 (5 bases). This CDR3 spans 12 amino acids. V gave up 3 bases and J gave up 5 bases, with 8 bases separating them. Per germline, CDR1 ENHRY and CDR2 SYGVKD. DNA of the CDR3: TGTGCCATCAGTGATATAGGGGACGAGCAGTACTTC. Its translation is CAISDIGDEQYF.

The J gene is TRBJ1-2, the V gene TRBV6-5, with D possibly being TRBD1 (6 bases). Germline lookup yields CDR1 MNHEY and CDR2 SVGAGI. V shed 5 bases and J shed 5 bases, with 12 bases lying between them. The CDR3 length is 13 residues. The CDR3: CASSTGWRYGYTF. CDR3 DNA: TGTGCCAGCAGTACAGGGTGGCGTTATGGCTACACCTTC.

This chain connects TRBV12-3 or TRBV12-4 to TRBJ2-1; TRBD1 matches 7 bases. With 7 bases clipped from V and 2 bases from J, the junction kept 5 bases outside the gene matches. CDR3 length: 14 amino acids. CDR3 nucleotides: TGTGCCAGCACCATAGGGGGCGCCTACAATGAGCAGTTCTTC. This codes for CASTIGGAYNEQFF.